One T cell receptor beta chain is described in this entry. The target antigen is unknown. This sample stems from a study of T cell repertoires in ileal Crohn's disease. Study findings and constraints: All patients with clonality above 26.8% had endoscopic recurrence. Compared with non-smokers, active smokers at surgery showed more clonal expansions.

The time point is: neoterminal ileum biopsy at postoperative endoscopy, about 6 months after surgery. Produced via immunoSEQ multiplex PCR; TCRdb's table is partial and in-frame only. Of some 60,000 clones in the sample, approximately 88% were seen once. CDR1 SGHRS and CDR2 YFSETQ come from the germline V gene. The CDR3 loop spans 15 amino acids. V was clipped by 0 bases and J by 4 bases, with 10 bases between them. The V gene is TRBV5-1, the J gene TRBJ1-4; no firm D call. The sequencing input was ileal tissue. The clonotype was recovered from an adult with Crohn's disease. The CDR3 DNA reads as TGCGCCAGCAGCTTGGTGGCGACGGGTAATGAAAAACTGTTTTTT. It specifies CASSLVATGNEKLFF. Looking up the rest from reference TRBV5-1 and TRBJ1-4 gives the full variable domain: KAGVTQTPRYLIKTRGQQVTLSCSPISGHRSVSWYQQTPGQGLQFLFEYFSETQRNKGNFPGRFSGRQFSNSRSEMNVSTLELGDSALYLCASSLVATGNEKLFFGSGTQLSVL.